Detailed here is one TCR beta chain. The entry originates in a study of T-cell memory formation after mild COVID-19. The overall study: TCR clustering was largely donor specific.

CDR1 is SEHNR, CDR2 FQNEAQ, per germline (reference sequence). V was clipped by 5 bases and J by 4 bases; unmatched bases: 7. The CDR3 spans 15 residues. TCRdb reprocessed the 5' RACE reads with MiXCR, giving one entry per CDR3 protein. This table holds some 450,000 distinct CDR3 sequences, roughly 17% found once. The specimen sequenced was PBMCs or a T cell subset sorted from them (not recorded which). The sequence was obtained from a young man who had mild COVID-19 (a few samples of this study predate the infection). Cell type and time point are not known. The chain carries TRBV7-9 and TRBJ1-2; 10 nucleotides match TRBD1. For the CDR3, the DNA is TGTGCCAGCAGCCGCCGGGACAGGGGATCCTATGGCTACACCTTC. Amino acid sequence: CASSRRDRGSYGYTF.